The 18 T cell receptor beta chains in this list originate from one sample, sequenced in a study of spatial heterogeneity in lung cancer. No antigen is known for these receptors. General study points: How many expanded intratumoral alpha and beta TCRs were present tracked the tumor mutation count, which was a count of nonsynonymous mutations.

Time point: sample taken at primary tumor resection. TCRdb independently ran MiXCR on the 5' RACE reads; one entry per CDR3 protein. The sample consists of around 100,000 distinct CDR3 sequences, under 4.5% of them appearing once. The starting material was lung tumor tissue, obtained at surgery. Receptors originate from a male donor with early-stage non-small cell lung cancer.

The sample holds many counts of this clonotype. V is TRBV4-1 and J is TRBJ1-1, with D hard to call. Germline V gene data show CDR1 as MGHRA and CDR2 as YSYEKL. V was clipped by 4 bases and J by 8 bases, with 17 bases between them. This CDR3 region has 14 residues. CDR3 amino acids: CASSRLTPSTEAFF. CDR3 nucleotides: TGCGCCAGCAGCCGCCTAACACCATCGACCGAAGCTTTCTTT.

This clonotype was counted ten times or more. The chain carries TRBV20-1 and TRBJ1-6, with D perhaps TRBD1 (6 bases). Germline V CDR1 and CDR2: DFQATT, SNEGSKA (reference sequence). This CDR3 has 17 amino acids. V gave up 0 bases and J gave up 7 bases, with 19 bases separating them. Here the CDR3 DNA reads TGCAGTGCTAGAGATCTCCGGAGACAGGCGCAAAATTCACCCCTCCACTTT. This gives the protein CSARDLRRQAQNSPLHF.

This chain connects TRBV24-1 to TRBJ1-1; D is perhaps TRBD1 (5 bases). Trimming took 3 bases from V and 3 from J, leaving 7 bases between them. The CDR3 contains 13 residues. CDR1 KGHDR and CDR2 SFDVKD come from the germline V gene. The CDR3 loop reads CATSDGGDTEAFF. In nucleotides, the CDR3 is TGTGCCACCAGTGATGGGGGGGACACTGAAGCTTTCTTT.

The CDR3 spells CASSRDRGLYNEQFF. DNA for the CDR3: TGTGCCAGCAGCCGGGACAGGGGGCTTTACAATGAGCAGTTCTTC. The chain employs TRBV28 and TRBJ2-1; 12 bases line up with TRBD1. V gave up 6 bases and J gave up 4 bases; unmatched junction bases: 4. Per germline, CDR1 MDHEN and CDR2 SYDVKM. The CDR3 runs to 15 residues. The full variable domain, with the rest looked up from reference TRBV28 and TRBJ2-1, is DVKVTQSSRYLVKRTGEKVFLECVQDMDHENMFWYRQDPGLGLRLIYFSYDVKMKEKGDIPEGYSVSREKKERFSLILESASTNQTSMYLCASSRDRGLYNEQFFGPGTRLTVL.

This clonotype appeared many times. Here the CDR3 reads CASSYGPPGELFF. CDR3 coding DNA: TGTGCCAGCAGTTATGGGCCCCCCGGGGAGCTGTTTTTT. The chain has TRBV6-5 and TRBJ2-2; the D is unclear. The germline V and J ends were trimmed by 3 bases and 6 bases, with 8 bases remaining between them. Germline CDR1 reads MNHEY; CDR2 reads SVGAGI. The CDR3 covers 13 residues.

This clonotype showed up many times. The chain is built from TRBV7-9 and TRBJ2-2; TRBD2 is a possible D gene (6 bases). In germline, CDR1 is SEHNR, CDR2 FQNEAQ (reference sequence). V dropped 4 bases and J dropped 7 bases, with 10 bases sitting between them. This CDR3 region has 13 residues. CDR3 nucleotide sequence: TGTGCCAGCAGCTCCGGGACTTTCGGGGAGCTGTTTTTT. Protein product: CASSSGTFGELFF. The full variable domain, rest sourced from reference TRBV7-9 and TRBJ2-2, is DTGVSQNPRHKITKRGQNVTFRCDPISEHNRLYWYRQTLGQGPEFLTYFQNEAQLEKSRLLSDRFSAERPKGSFSTLEIQRTEQGDSAMYLCASSSGTFGELFFGEGSRLTVL.

This clonotype has a count of ten or more. This chain joins TRBV7-9 and TRBJ2-4, with D tentatively TRBD2 (5 bases). The CDR3 totals 14 residues. Germline lookup yields CDR1 SEHNR and CDR2 FQNEAQ (reference sequence). The ends were cut back, 5 bases at V and 5 bases at J, with 13 bases in the middle. The CDR3 sequence is CASSPWKGENIQYF. The CDR3 coding sequence is TGTGCCAGCAGCCCCTGGAAGGGAGAAAACATTCAGTACTTC.

There are many counts of this clonotype. The V gene is TRBV27, the J gene TRBJ2-7; D may correspond to TRBD1 or TRBD2 (5 bases each). Germline lookup yields CDR1 MNHEY and CDR2 SMNVEV (reference sequence). V lost 7 bases and J lost 12, with 22 bases in between. The CDR3 runs 13 residues. This CDR3 reads CASNGSWDPKSYF. CDR3 coding DNA: TGTGCCAGCAATGGTTCGTGGGACCCAAAGTCGTACTTC.

There are many counts of this clonotype. V is TRBV28 and J is TRBJ2-1; 7 bases are shared with TRBD2. Germline V gene data show CDR1 as MDHEN and CDR2 as SYDVKM. The CDR3 loop spans 15 amino acids. The junction had 12 bases not matched to a gene; V was cut back by 6 bases and J by 7 bases. CDR3 sequence: CASSINREVGNEQFF. CDR3 DNA: TGTGCCAGCAGCATAAACCGGGAGGTTGGAAATGAGCAGTTCTTC.

This clonotype was seen at least ten times. The chain uses TRBV20-1 and TRBJ1-1; TRBD1 is a possible D gene (5 bases). CDR3 length: 13 amino acids. Germline CDR1 is DFQATT and CDR2 is SNEGSKA (reference sequence). Trimming shortened V by 2 bases and J by 3 bases, and 10 bases separated the two germline ends. The CDR3 is CSARRGGDTEAFF. CDR3 in DNA: TGCAGTGCTAGACGGGGAGGGGACACTGAAGCTTTCTTT.

There are many counts of this clonotype. V and J are TRBV12-3 or TRBV12-4 and TRBJ1-1; D gene unclear. The V end was cut by 6 bases, the J end by 8 bases, with 13 bases between. This CDR3 is 12 amino acids long. This CDR3 reads CASREPDREAFF. Written as DNA, the CDR3 is TGTGCCAGCAGGGAACCGGACCGGGAAGCTTTCTTT.

This clonotype was recorded many times. The chain links TRBV19 to TRBJ1-4, with 9 bases aligning to TRBD1. The CDR3 loop spans 15 amino acids. V lost 5 bases to trimming and J lost 8 bases; unmatched junction nucleotides: 9. The germline gives CDR1 LNHDA, CDR2 SQIVND (reference sequence). CDR3 residues: CASSVLGQGSEKLFF. The CDR3 region has the DNA TGTGCCAGTAGTGTCCTGGGACAGGGATCCGAAAAACTGTTTTTT.

This clonotype was observed many times. J is TRBJ2-7 and V is TRBV27, with TRBD1 matching over 8 bases. The length of the CDR3 is 13 residues. With V trimmed by 6 bases and J by 3 bases, 4 bases remained unmatched. Looked up from germline, CDR1 is MNHEY and CDR2 is SMNVEV (reference sequence). CDR3 sequence: CASSRQGYYEQYF. CDR3 coding DNA: TGTGCCAGCAGCCGACAGGGGTACTACGAGCAGTACTTC.

The rearrangement joins TRBV28 to TRBJ1-1; tentatively, D is TRBD1 (6 bases). The CDR3 has 13 amino acids. The germline V gene has CDR1 MDHEN and CDR2 SYDVKM. Trimming left V 7 bases short and J 3 bases short, with 12 bases between. The CDR3 protein is CASTAGVDTEAFF. The CDR3 region has the DNA TGTGCCAGCACCGCAGGGGTTGACACTGAAGCTTTCTTT.

This clonotype was counted many times. The J gene is TRBJ1-3, the V gene TRBV7-9; a weak D match, TRBD1 (5 bases). With 3 bases removed from V and 2 bases from J, the gap between germline ends came to 11 bases. There are 15 residues in the CDR3. Germline V CDR1 and CDR2: SEHNR, FQNEAQ (reference sequence). Here the CDR3 reads CASSFPGRTGNTIYF. The CDR3, as DNA: TGTGCCAGCAGCTTTCCGGGGCGGACTGGAAACACCATATATTTT.

This clonotype was picked up many times. The gene calls are TRBV20-1 and TRBJ2-2; weak D call: TRBD2 (5 bases). Trimming cost V 6 bases and J 1 base, with 12 bases left between them. This CDR3 region has 14 residues. The germline gives CDR1 DFQATT, CDR2 SNEGSKA (reference sequence). The CDR3 is CSATGGLNTGELFF. The CDR3 DNA reads TGCAGTGCAACGGGCGGGTTGAACACCGGGGAGCTGTTTTTT.

This clonotype was observed at least ten times. The chain links TRBV5-1 to TRBJ2-3, with D possibly TRBD2 on 5 matching bases. With 3 bases removed from V and 8 bases from J, the gap between germline ends came to 10 bases. The length of the CDR3 is 12 residues. Germline V gene sequence: CDR1 SGHRS, CDR2 YFSETQ. In nucleotides, the CDR3 is TGCGCCAGCAGCTGGGATCGGGGTACGCAGTATTTT. Amino acids: CASSWDRGTQYF.

This clonotype was seen at least ten times. The chain is built from TRBV7-4 and TRBJ1-3; D not certain. The CDR3 covers 17 residues. V dropped 1 base and J dropped 4 bases, with 17 bases sitting between them. The germline V gene has CDR1 SGHVT and CDR2 SQSDAQ. CDR3 region: CASSLEKRIQTGNTIYF. In DNA form, the CDR3 reads TGTGCCAGCAGCTTAGAAAAACGCATCCAGACGGGAAACACCATATATTTT.